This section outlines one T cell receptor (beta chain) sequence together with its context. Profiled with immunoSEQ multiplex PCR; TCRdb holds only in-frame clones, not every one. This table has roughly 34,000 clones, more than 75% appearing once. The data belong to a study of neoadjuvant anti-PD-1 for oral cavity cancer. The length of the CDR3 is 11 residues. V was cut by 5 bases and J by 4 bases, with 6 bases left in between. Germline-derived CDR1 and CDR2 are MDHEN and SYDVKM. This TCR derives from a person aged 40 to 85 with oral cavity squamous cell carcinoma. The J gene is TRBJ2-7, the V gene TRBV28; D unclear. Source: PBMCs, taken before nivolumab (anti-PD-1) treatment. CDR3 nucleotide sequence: TGTGCCAGCAGTATGCGTTACGAGCAGTACTTC. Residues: CASSMRYEQYF.